These 21 T cell receptor beta chains were all obtained from the same sample, sequenced in a study of cytomegalovirus exposure and HLA in healthy donors (TCRdb year 2017). Library preparation employed the immunoSEQ multiplex PCR assay. The multiplex PCR relied on a mix of 60 forward primers for TCR Vbeta segments and 13 reverse primers for TCR Jbeta segments. TCRdb's version of the immuneACCESS table is confined to in-frame rearrangements and falls short of the full clone set. An unresolved V gene accounts for under half of the shortfall where checked; the remainder is of unknown origin. This sample has about 140,000 clones in its table, and about 80% of those were observed once. The ten largest clones represent 1.4% of the sample. The source material was PBMCs. These receptors all stem from a man younger than 45 in good health and CMV-seropositive.

This clone was counted a single time. The rearrangement uses TRBV15 and TRBJ2-7; 8 positions match TRBD2. The CDR3 contains 15 residues. CDR1 and CDR2 (germline): LNHNV, YYDKDF (reference sequence). V lost 4 bases and J lost 4; bases outside the gene matches: 9. This CDR3 reads CATSKSTSGGYEQYF. CDR3 DNA sequence: TGTGCCACCAGCAAATCCACTAGCGGAGGATACGAGCAGTACTTC.

The rearrangement uses TRBV19 and TRBJ2-6, with a weak D call TRBD1 (5 bases). The CDR3 contains 17 residues. Germline CDR1 reads LNHDA; CDR2 reads SQIVND (reference sequence). Trimming removed 3 bases from V and 0 bases from J, with 12 bases in between. Written as DNA, the CDR3 is TGTGCCAGTAGTATCTCACAGGTCAGCTCTGGGGCCAACGTCCTGACTTTC. Translating it yields CASSISQVSSGANVLTF.

For the CDR3, the DNA is TGTGCCAGCAGCGTAGAACACGAATCACCCCTCCACTTT. It specifies CASSVEHESPLHF. V and J are TRBV9 and TRBJ1-6; D is ambiguous. The V gene's germline CDR1 is SGDLS and CDR2 YYNGEE. V shed 0 bases and J shed 10 bases, with 8 bases lying between them. The CDR3 consists of 13 residues.

The chain has TRBV28 and TRBJ2-1; possibly TRBD1 for D (6 bases). Germline CDR1 and CDR2: MDHEN and SYDVKM. CDR3 length: 15 residues. V dropped 5 bases and J dropped 7 bases, with 18 bases sitting between them. The CDR3 spells CASSPDRPLGNEQFF. CDR3 DNA: TGTGCCAGCAGTCCCGACAGGCCACTTGGGAATGAGCAGTTCTTC.

This chain joins TRBV13 and TRBJ2-5; D might be TRBD1 (6 bases). CDR1 and CDR2 (germline): PRHDT, FYEKMQ (reference sequence). CDR3 length: 15 residues. The V and J ends lost 3 bases and 5 bases respectively, with 16 bases between them. The CDR3 nucleotides read TGTGCCAGCAGCTTGTCAGGACAGATGGGGGAGACCCAGTACTTC. Translated: CASSLSGQMGETQYF. Using reference TRBV13 and TRBJ2-5 for the parts outside the CDR3, the full variable domain is AAGVIQSPRHLIKEKRETATLKCYPIPRHDTVYWYQQGPGQDPQFLISFYEKMQSDKGSIPDRFSAQQFSDYHSELNMSSLELGDSALYFCASSLSGQMGETQYFGPGTRLLVL.

This rearrangement joins TRBV5-1 to TRBJ2-3; 12 bases align to TRBD2. CDR1 is SGHRS, CDR2 YFSETQ, per germline. The V gene end was trimmed by 4 bases and the J gene end by 2 bases; junction bases not matched to a gene: 5. This CDR3 region has 16 residues. CDR3 nucleotides: TGCGCCAGCAGCGCCCGGACTAGCGGGGACACAGATACGCAGTATTTT. Residues: CASSARTSGDTDTQYF.

This clone turned up a few times. The J gene is TRBJ2-6, the V gene TRBV2, with D tentatively TRBD1 (7 bases). CDR1 SNHLY and CDR2 FYNNEI come from the germline V gene. V was shortened by 11 bases and J by 2 bases, with 16 bases between the two germline ends. This CDR3 contains 15 residues. CDR3 residues: CAGTEGAPGANVLTF. The DNA of the CDR3 is TGTGCCGGCACGGAGGGGGCGCCTGGGGCCAACGTCCTGACTTTC.

The chain recombines TRBV2 with TRBJ2-1, with 12 positions matching TRBD2. J lost 6 bases, V lost 7 bases, and 4 bases had no gene match. Germline V gives CDR1 SNHLY, CDR2 FYNNEI. The CDR3 spans 14 residues. The CDR3 protein is CASNRLAGVNEQFF. The CDR3 DNA reads as TGTGCCAGCAACCGACTAGCGGGAGTCAATGAGCAGTTCTTC.

V usage is TRBV6-6 and J usage is TRBJ2-5; TRBD1 is a possible D gene (6 bases). Germline CDR1 reads MNHNY; CDR2 reads SVGAGI (reference sequence). V lost 6 bases, J lost 7 bases, and 21 bases lay in between. The CDR3 runs to 15 residues. CDR3 bases: TGTGCCAGCAGGGCCACAGGGCTTGGTTCTGGGACCCAGTACTTC. Its protein product is CASRATGLGSGTQYF.

The genes are TRBV15 and TRBJ2-7, with no clear D. The ends were cut back, 1 base at V and 3 bases at J, with 7 bases in the middle. Germline lookup yields CDR1 LNHNV and CDR2 YYDKDF (reference sequence). The CDR3 length is 13 residues. The DNA for the CDR3 is TGTGCCACCAGCAGAGGAACAGTCTACGAGCAGTACTTC. It translates to CATSRGTVYEQYF.

V and J are TRBV6-5 and TRBJ2-7; 8 nucleotides agree with TRBD1. J lost 8 bases, V lost 4 bases, and 7 bases had no gene match. The CDR3 contains 13 residues. From germline, CDR1 is MNHEY and CDR2 SVGAGI. CDR3 sequence reads: CASSFGQGAQQYF. The CDR3 DNA follows: TGTGCCAGCAGTTTCGGACAGGGAGCGCAGCAGTACTTC.

The chain joins TRBV27 to TRBJ2-7; no clear D gene. V gave up 4 bases and J gave up 7 bases, with 14 bases separating them. The CDR3 runs to 13 residues. Germline V gene lookup returns CDR1 MNHEY and CDR2 SMNVEV (reference sequence). The CDR3 bases are TGTGCCAGCAGTTCCGGTGACTTTGGAGAGCAGTACTTC. This gives the protein CASSSGDFGEQYF.

The chain couples TRBV27 to TRBJ1-1, with D perhaps matching TRBD1 (5 bases). Per germline, CDR1 MNHEY and CDR2 SMNVEV (reference sequence). Trimming left V 3 bases short and J 5 bases short, with 19 bases between. This CDR3 region has 16 residues. This CDR3 is CASSFSSGSGWTEAFF. The CDR3 DNA is TGTGCCAGCAGTTTTTCGTCAGGGTCCGGATGGACTGAAGCTTTCTTT.

The V call is TRBV7-2, the J call TRBJ1-2; 8 nucleotides match TRBD1. The germline CDR1 and CDR2 sequences are SGHTA and FQGNSA. CDR3 length: 15 amino acids. After removal of 6 bases from V and 1 base from J, the junction contained 7 bases not matched to a gene. This CDR3 reads CASRLGDRSNYGYTF. CDR3 sequence (DNA): TGTGCCAGCAGGCTTGGGGACAGGAGTAACTATGGCTACACCTTC.

The chain employs TRBV15 and TRBJ2-5; TRBD2 might be the D (6 bases). V was cut by 5 bases and J by 1 base, with 17 bases left in between. Germline values: CDR1 LNHNV, CDR2 YYDKDF (reference sequence). CDR3 length: 16 residues. CDR3 nucleotide sequence: TGTGCCACCAGCTTGGGCTCGGGAGCCGTCCAAGAGACCCAGTACTTC. Protein product: CATSLGSGAVQETQYF.

The CDR3 spells CAIQAGLYTEAFF. Here the CDR3 DNA reads TGTGCCATTCAAGCAGGCCTCTACACTGAAGCTTTCTTT. The chain couples TRBV28 to TRBJ1-1, with D unresolved. The germline V gene has CDR1 MDHEN and CDR2 SYDVKM. The CDR3 runs 13 residues. Trimming removed 10 bases at V and 3 bases at J, with 15 bases between.

V gene TRBV11-2 combines with J gene TRBJ1-1, with D possibly TRBD1 on 6 matching bases. The CDR3 covers 13 residues. Per the germline V gene, CDR1 is SGHAT and CDR2 is FQNNGV. Deletions cut 2 bases from V and 4 bases from J, with 8 bases between. CDR3 amino acids: CASSLMGATEAFF. CDR3 nucleotides: TGTGCCAGCAGCTTAATGGGGGCCACTGAAGCTTTCTTT.

The genes are TRBV19 and TRBJ1-1, with D tentatively TRBD1 (6 bases). Trimming took 7 bases from V and 3 from J, leaving 12 bases between them. The length of the CDR3 is 13 residues. CDR1 and CDR2 from the germline V gene are LNHDA and SQIVND (reference sequence). The CDR3: CASTPEGDTEAFF. CDR3 in DNA: TGTGCCAGTACCCCAGAGGGGGACACTGAAGCTTTCTTT.

V and J are TRBV10-1 and TRBJ2-5, with no clear D. The J call is in doubt because the DNA end fits TRBJ2-7 better. Germline CDR1 WNHNN, CDR2 SYGVQD (reference sequence). This CDR3 is built from 13 residues. DNA of the CDR3: TGCGCCAACGGGCCTTCTCCAGACTACGAGCAGTACTTC. Translating gives CANGPSPDYEQYF.

This clone was counted a single time. The rearrangement links TRBV2 to TRBJ1-1; TRBD1 matches 7 bases. The CDR3 extends over 15 amino acids. Germline V gene sequence: CDR1 SNHLY, CDR2 FYNNEI. The J segment lost 3 bases and the V segment lost 7 bases, leaving 11 bases of the junction unmatched. The DNA for the CDR3 is TGTGCCAGCACCGTCGACAGGGTTTGGGACACTGAAGCTTTCTTT. Translation gives CASTVDRVWDTEAFF.

This clone has just a few counts. This chain links TRBV10-1 with TRBJ2-1; 13 positions match TRBD2. The CDR3 spans 15 residues. Germline CDR1 reads WNHNN; CDR2 reads SYGVQD (reference sequence). V lost 6 bases and J lost 6; bases outside the gene matches: 5. The CDR3 DNA reads TGCGCCAGCAGGGATACTAGCGGGAGGGCCAATGAGCAGTTCTTC. Its protein is CASRDTSGRANEQFF.